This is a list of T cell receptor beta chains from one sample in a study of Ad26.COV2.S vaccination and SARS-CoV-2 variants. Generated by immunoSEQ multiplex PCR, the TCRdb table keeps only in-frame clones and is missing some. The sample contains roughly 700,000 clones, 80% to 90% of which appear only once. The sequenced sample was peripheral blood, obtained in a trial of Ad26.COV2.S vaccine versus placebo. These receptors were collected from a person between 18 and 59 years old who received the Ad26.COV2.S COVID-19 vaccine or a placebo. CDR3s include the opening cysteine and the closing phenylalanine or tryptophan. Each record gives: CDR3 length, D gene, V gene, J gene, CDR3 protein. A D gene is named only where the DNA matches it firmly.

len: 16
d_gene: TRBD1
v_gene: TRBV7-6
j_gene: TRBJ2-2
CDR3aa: CASSLVATGKTGELFF

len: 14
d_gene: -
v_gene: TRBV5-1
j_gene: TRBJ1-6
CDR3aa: CASSEQGPNSPLHF

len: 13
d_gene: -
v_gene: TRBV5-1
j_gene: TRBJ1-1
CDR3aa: CASSAQGIAEAFF

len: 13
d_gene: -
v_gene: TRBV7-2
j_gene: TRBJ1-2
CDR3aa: CASSLGAGYGYTF

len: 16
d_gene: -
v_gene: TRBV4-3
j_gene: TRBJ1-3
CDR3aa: CASSQDLRGHGNTIYF

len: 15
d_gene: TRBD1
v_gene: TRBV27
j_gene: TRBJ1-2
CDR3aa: CASSLRGQGVYGYTF

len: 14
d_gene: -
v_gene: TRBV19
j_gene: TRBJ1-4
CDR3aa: CASSSGLGSGKLFF

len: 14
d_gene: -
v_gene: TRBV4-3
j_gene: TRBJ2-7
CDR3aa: CASSQDRGPWEQYF

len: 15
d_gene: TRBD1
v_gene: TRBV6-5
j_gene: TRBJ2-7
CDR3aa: CASSSPGQGAYEQYF

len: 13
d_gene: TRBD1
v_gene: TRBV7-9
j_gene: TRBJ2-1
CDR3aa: CASSPTGVNEQFF

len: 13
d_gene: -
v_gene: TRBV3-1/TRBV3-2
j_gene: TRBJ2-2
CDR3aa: CASSQDRFGELFF

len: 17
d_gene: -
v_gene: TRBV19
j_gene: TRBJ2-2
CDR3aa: CASRLGGSTANTGELFF

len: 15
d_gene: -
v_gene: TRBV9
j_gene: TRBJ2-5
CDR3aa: CASSPGRRNQETQYF

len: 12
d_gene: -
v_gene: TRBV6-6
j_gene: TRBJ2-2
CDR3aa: CASTGDTGELFF

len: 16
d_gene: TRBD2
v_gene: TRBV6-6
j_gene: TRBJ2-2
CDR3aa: CASSYPGTSGAGELFF

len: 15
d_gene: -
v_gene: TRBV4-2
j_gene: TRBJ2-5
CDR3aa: CASSQDRASWETQYF

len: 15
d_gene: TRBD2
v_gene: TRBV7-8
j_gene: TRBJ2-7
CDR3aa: CASSLLAGGSYEQYF

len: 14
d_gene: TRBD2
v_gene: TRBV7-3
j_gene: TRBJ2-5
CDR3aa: CASSEAGGPGTQYF

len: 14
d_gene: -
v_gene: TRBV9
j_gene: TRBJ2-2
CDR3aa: CASSVAGRTGELFF

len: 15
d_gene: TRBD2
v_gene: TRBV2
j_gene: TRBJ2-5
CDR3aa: CASEVLAGRGETQYF

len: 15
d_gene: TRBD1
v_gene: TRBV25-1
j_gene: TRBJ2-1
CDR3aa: CASSGWTGGKYEQFF

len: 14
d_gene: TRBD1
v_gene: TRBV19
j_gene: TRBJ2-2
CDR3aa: CASSIGTGPGELFF

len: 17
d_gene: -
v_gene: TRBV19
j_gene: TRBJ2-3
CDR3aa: CASSIDGAGHFTDTQYF

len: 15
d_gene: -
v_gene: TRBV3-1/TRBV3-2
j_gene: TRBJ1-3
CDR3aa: CASSQTGISGNTIYF

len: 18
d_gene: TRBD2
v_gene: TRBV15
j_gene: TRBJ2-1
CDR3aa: CATSRDKASGGPYNEQFF

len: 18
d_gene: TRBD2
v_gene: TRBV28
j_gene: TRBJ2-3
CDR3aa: CASSSPGLAGPSTDTQYF

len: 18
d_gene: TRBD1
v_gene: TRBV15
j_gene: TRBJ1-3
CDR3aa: CATSSGRTGFGMGNTIYF

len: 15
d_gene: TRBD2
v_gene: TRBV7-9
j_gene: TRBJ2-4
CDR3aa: CASSSLAGGRNIQYF

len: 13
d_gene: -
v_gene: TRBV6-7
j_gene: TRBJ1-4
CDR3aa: CASSCPTNEKLFF

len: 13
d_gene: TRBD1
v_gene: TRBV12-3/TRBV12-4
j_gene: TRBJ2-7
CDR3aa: CASSLKGAPEQYF

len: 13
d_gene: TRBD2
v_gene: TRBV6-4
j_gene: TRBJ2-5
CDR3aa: CASSFSSGETQYF

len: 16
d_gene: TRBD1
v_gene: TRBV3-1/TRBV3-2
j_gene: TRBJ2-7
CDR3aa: CASSQGWMTGFYEQYF

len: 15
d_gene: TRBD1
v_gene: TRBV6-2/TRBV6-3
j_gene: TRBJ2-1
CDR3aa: CASSSDRSSFDEQFF

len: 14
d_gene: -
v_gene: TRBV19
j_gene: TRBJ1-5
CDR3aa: CASSMQFFSGPQHF

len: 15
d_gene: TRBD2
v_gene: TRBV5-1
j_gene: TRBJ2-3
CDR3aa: CASSLSGSREDTQYF

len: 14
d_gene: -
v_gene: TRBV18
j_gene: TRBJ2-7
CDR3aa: CASSPRPGSYEQYF

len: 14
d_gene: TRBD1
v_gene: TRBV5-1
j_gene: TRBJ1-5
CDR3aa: CASSPGQSNQPQHF

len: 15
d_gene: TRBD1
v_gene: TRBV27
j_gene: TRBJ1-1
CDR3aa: CASRTWDSQNTEAFF

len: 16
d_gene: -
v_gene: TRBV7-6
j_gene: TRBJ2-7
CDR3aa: CASSLRIGGLSYEQYF

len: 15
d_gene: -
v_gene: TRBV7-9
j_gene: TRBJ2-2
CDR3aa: CASSFGSGDTGELFF

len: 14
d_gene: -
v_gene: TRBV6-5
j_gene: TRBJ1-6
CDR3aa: CASSAPSTYSPLHF

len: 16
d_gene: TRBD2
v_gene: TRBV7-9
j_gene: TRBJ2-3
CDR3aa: CASTSQRGGGTDTQYF

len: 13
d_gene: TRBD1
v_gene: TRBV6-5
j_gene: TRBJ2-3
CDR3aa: CASSRTGSDTQYF

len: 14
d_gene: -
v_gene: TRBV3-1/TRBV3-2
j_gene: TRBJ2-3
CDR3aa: CASSQASFTDTQYF

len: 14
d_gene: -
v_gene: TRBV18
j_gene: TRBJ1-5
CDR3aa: CASSAQNSNQPQHF

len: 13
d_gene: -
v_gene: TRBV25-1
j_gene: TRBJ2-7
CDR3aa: CASSEYFGPEQYF

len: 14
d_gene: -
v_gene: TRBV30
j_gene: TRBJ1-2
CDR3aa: CAWRTFGTGYGYTF

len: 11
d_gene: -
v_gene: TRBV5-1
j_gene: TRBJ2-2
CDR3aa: CASSLSGELFF

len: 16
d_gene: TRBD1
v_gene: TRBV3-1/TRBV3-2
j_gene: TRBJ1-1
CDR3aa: CASSQVTGGRDTEAFF

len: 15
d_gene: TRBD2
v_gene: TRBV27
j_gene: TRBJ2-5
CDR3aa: CASSLGTSRQETQYF

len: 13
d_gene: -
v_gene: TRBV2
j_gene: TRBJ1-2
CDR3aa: CASNNRESRKYTF

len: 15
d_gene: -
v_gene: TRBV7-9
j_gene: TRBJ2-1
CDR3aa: CASSKGLRTPNEQFF